These 21 T cell receptor beta chains share one sample of origin, sequenced in a study of blood T cell repertoires in COVID-19. Data came from immunoSEQ multiplex PCR; TCRdb stores just in-frame clones and leaves some out. The sample includes some 420,000 clones, 85% to 90% of them seen just once. What was sequenced was PBMCs or T cells enriched from blood (not recorded which). Receptor source: a young man who had recovered from COVID-19.

The rearrangement joins TRBV7-9 to TRBJ2-1, with a tentative D call TRBD2 (5 bases). The CDR3 runs to 15 residues. V gave up 0 bases and J gave up 5 bases, with 11 bases separating them. Germline V gene data show CDR1 as SEHNR and CDR2 as FQNEAQ (reference sequence). In nucleotides, the CDR3 is TGTGCCAGCAGCTTAGCGCTTTCCGGGAACAATGAGCAGTTCTTC. It specifies CASSLALSGNNEQFF.

V and J are TRBV4-1 and TRBJ1-3; D not resolved. The CDR3 spans 16 residues. V was clipped by 0 bases and J by 4 bases, with 13 bases between them. The germline gives CDR1 MGHRA, CDR2 YSYEKL. CDR3 sequence: CASSQDYSFSGNTIYF. Written as DNA, the CDR3 is TGCGCCAGCAGCCAAGATTACAGTTTCTCCGGAAACACCATATATTTT.

The chain employs TRBV29-1 and TRBJ2-7, with 9 bases matching TRBD2. Germline CDR1 is SQVTM and CDR2 is ANQGSEA. J gave up 4 bases and V 5 bases, and 9 bases lay outside the gene matches. CDR3 size: 14 residues. The CDR3 DNA follows: TGCAGCGTTAAGTACAGCGGGAGGATGTACGAGCAGTACTTC. It codes for CSVKYSGRMYEQYF.

The V call is TRBV30, the J call TRBJ2-1, with 10 bases that match TRBD2. Per germline, CDR1 GTSNPN and CDR2 SVGIG (reference sequence). The CDR3 consists of 17 residues. After removal of 2 bases from V and 2 bases from J, the junction contained 9 bases not matched to a gene. CDR3 in DNA: TGTGCCTGGAGTTCCCTTTCGACTAGCGGGCCCTACAATGAGCAGTTCTTC. This translates into CAWSSLSTSGPYNEQFF. The full variable domain, in which reference TRBV30 and TRBJ2-1 provide the parts outside the CDR3, is SQTIHQWPATLVQPVGSPLSLECTVEGTSNPNLYWYRQAAGRGLQLLFYSVGIGQISSEVPQNLSASRPQDRQFILSSKKLLLSDSGFYLCAWSSLSTSGPYNEQFFGPGTRLTVL.

The chain uses TRBV7-2 and TRBJ2-1, with 10 bases identical to TRBD2. Germline V CDR1 and CDR2: SGHTA, FQGNSA. CDR3 length equals 16 residues. Unmatched junction bases numbered 11, after V lost 5 bases and J lost 7 bases. CDR3: CASSGGGLAGVNEQFF. As DNA, the CDR3 is TGTGCCAGCAGCGGAGGAGGGCTAGCGGGAGTGAATGAGCAGTTCTTC.

A single count supports this clone. CDR3 sequence: CASSQAGTVTTEAFF. The CDR3 DNA is TGCGCCAGCAGCCAAGCCGGGACAGTGACCACTGAAGCTTTCTTT. The chain uses TRBV4-1 and TRBJ1-1; the match to TRBD1 covers 7 bases. Per the germline V gene, CDR1 is MGHRA and CDR2 is YSYEKL. CDR3 length: 15 residues. V was clipped by 1 base and J by 4 bases; unmatched bases: 6.

This rearrangement joins TRBV6-1 to TRBJ2-1; 10 nucleotides align to TRBD2. The germline CDR1 and CDR2 sequences are MNHNS and SASEGT. This CDR3 comprises 15 residues. J lost 10 bases, V lost 3 bases, and 9 bases had no gene match. CDR3 in amino acids: CASSDGLAVTTEQFF. CDR3 coding DNA: TGTGCCAGCAGTGACGGACTAGCGGTTACTACAGAGCAGTTCTTC.

V usage is TRBV7-3 and J usage is TRBJ1-4; unclear D gene. The CDR3 consists of 14 residues. V was trimmed by 4 bases and J by 0 bases, leaving 6 bases between them. Germline-derived CDR1 and CDR2 are SGHTA and FQGTGA. The CDR3 DNA sequence: TGTGCCAGCAGCTCAGGAACAACTAATGAAAAACTGTTTTTT. Protein: CASSSGTTNEKLFF. Based on the CDR3 plus reference TRBV7-3 and TRBJ1-4, the full variable domain is GAGVSQTPSNKVTEKGKYVELRCDPISGHTALYWYRQSLGQGPEFLIYFQGTGAADDSGLPNDRFFAVRPEGSVSTLKIQRTERGDSAVYLCASSSGTTNEKLFFGSGTQLSVL.

The chain uses TRBV6-5 and TRBJ1-1; possibly TRBD1 for D (5 bases). The CDR3 sequence is 13 residues long. Trimming took 6 bases from V and 8 from J, leaving 16 bases between them. Germline V CDR1 and CDR2: MNHEY, SVGAGI. The CDR3 reads CASSQEAGLEAFF. The CDR3 region has the DNA TGTGCCAGCAGCCAAGAGGCAGGGCTAGAAGCTTTCTTT.

This CDR3 is CASSQGSEYNEQFF. CDR3 in DNA: TGTGCCAGCAGCCAAGGGTCAGAATACAATGAGCAGTTCTTC. V usage is TRBV3-1 (or the pseudogene TRBV3-2) and J usage is TRBJ2-1; no reliable D call. The germline V gene encodes CDR1 LGHDT and CDR2 YNNKEL (reference sequence). The V end was cut by 1 base, the J end by 4 bases, with 8 bases between. This CDR3 spans 14 amino acids.

The V and J genes are TRBV3-1 (or the pseudogene TRBV3-2) and TRBJ2-7, with D tentatively TRBD1 (6 bases). Per germline, CDR1 LGHDT and CDR2 YNNKEL (reference sequence). V was pared by 2 bases and J by 4 bases, with 15 bases between. The CDR3 is 15 residues long. The CDR3 DNA reads TGTGCCAGCAGCCAACCGGGGCAGGGGCAATACGAGCAGTACTTC. This sequence encodes CASSQPGQGQYEQYF.

V usage is TRBV3-1 (or the pseudogene TRBV3-2) and J usage is TRBJ1-6, with D maybe TRBD1 (6 bases). The CDR3 spans 15 residues. V lost 1 base to trimming and J lost 7 bases, with 11 bases between them. Germline V lookup: CDR1 LGHDT, CDR2 YNNKEL (reference sequence). The CDR3 here is CASSQVAGVNSPLHF. As DNA, the CDR3 is TGTGCCAGCAGCCAAGTCGCAGGGGTCAATTCACCCCTCCACTTT.

The V gene is TRBV27, the J gene TRBJ2-2; 10 nucleotides line up with TRBD2. The CDR3 has 19 amino acids. Germline V lookup: CDR1 MNHEY, CDR2 SMNVEV (reference sequence). V lost 2 bases, J lost 5 bases, and 14 bases stayed unmatched. The CDR3 reads CASSLRRWASGSQTGELFF. The CDR3 bases are TGTGCCAGCAGTTTAAGGCGTTGGGCTAGCGGGAGTCAAACCGGGGAGCTGTTTTTT.

The gene calls are TRBV5-6 and TRBJ2-7; TRBD2 agrees at 10 bases. The CDR3 has 16 amino acids. V shed 4 bases, J shed 4 bases, and the junction held 11 bases outside the gene matches. Looked up from germline, CDR1 is SGHDT and CDR2 is YYEEEE. The CDR3 DNA sequence: TGTGCCAGCAGCATGTACAGGACTAGCGGTCATTACGAGCAGTACTTC. Translating it yields CASSMYRTSGHYEQYF.

The chain is built from TRBV19 and TRBJ2-2; possibly TRBD1 for D (7 bases). From germline, CDR1 is LNHDA and CDR2 SQIVND (reference sequence). The V gene lost 9 bases and the J gene lost 4 bases, with 27 bases spanning the gap. This CDR3 is built from 18 residues. The CDR3 sequence: CASRQKGGGTDLTGELFF. CDR3 coding DNA: TGTGCCAGCCGTCAAAAAGGAGGCGGGACAGACCTCACCGGGGAGCTGTTTTTT. The whole variable domain, filled in from reference TRBV19 and TRBJ2-2, reads DGGITQSPKYLFRKEGQNVTLSCEQNLNHDAMYWYRQDPGQGLRLIYYSQIVNDFQKGDIAEGYSVSREKKESFPLTVTSAQKNPTAFYLCASRQKGGGTDLTGELFFGEGSRLTVL.

This sequence joins TRBV18 and TRBJ2-7, with 9 bases fitting TRBD1. Looked up from germline, CDR1 is KGHSH and CDR2 is LQKENI. The CDR3 is 15 amino acids. V was clipped by 0 bases and J by 2 bases; unmatched bases: 2. The CDR3 here is CASSPPYRGPYEQYF. The CDR3 nucleotides read TGTGCCAGCTCACCACCGTACAGGGGGCCCTACGAGCAGTACTTC.

V and J are TRBV6-5 and TRBJ2-3, with 7 bases matching TRBD1. The CDR3 is 15 residues long. Germline CDR1 reads MNHEY; CDR2 reads SVGAGI. The V gene end was trimmed by 2 bases and the J gene end by 4 bases; junction bases not matched to a gene: 6. Here the CDR3 reads CASSYRGGGPDTQYF. Written as DNA, the CDR3 is TGTGCCAGCAGTTACAGAGGGGGCGGCCCAGATACGCAGTATTTT.

The V call is TRBV28, the J call TRBJ2-2; 7 bases agree with TRBD2. J gave up 4 bases and V 5 bases, and 7 bases lay outside the gene matches. The CDR3 has 15 residues. Germline-derived CDR1 and CDR2 are MDHEN and SYDVKM. In DNA form, the CDR3 reads TGTGCCAGCAGTCCTGGCGGGAGAGCCACCGGGGAGCTGTTTTTT. It yields the protein CASSPGGRATGELFF.

V and J are TRBV29-1 and TRBJ1-4; D may be TRBD1 (5 bases). Trimming shortened V by 6 bases and J by 4 bases, and 18 bases separated the two germline ends. The CDR3 extends over 15 amino acids. Germline lookup yields CDR1 SQVTM and CDR2 ANQGSEA. The CDR3 DNA sequence: TGCAGCGTAGAGGGCGATCAGGGACTTAATGAAAAACTGTTTTTT. It yields the protein CSVEGDQGLNEKLFF.

As for this clone: In the same sample, other DNA sequences code for this CDR3. The chain has TRBV2 and TRBJ1-5; D not certain. The CDR3 covers 13 residues. V gave up 4 bases and J gave up 3 bases, with 7 bases separating them. The V gene's germline CDR1 is SNHLY and CDR2 FYNNEI. The CDR3 DNA is TGTGCCAGCAGTGGGCAGTTCAATCAGCCCCAGCATTTT. Translation: CASSGQFNQPQHF.

The rearrangement links TRBV27 to TRBJ1-1; 7 bases fit TRBD1. Trimming at V came to 5 bases and at J to 1 base, leaving 7 bases not matched to a gene. The CDR3 length is 15 residues. Germline V lookup: CDR1 MNHEY, CDR2 SMNVEV (reference sequence). CDR3 DNA: TGTGCCAGCAGTCTGAGACAGGGCCCGAACACTGAAGCTTTCTTT. It codes for CASSLRQGPNTEAFF.